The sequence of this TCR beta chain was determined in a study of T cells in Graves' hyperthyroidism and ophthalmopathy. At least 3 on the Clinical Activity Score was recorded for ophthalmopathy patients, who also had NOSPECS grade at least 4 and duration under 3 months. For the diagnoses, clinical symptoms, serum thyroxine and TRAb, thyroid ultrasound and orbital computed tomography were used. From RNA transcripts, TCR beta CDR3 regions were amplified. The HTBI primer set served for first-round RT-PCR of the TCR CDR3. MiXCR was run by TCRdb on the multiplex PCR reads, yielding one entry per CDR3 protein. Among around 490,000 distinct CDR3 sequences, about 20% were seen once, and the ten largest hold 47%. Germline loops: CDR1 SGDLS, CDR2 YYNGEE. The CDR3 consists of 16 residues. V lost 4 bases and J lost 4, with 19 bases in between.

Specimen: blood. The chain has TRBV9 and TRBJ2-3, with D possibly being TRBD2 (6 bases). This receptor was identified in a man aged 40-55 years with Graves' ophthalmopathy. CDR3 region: CASSPTGGVPPDTQYF. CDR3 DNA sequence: TGTGCCAGCAGCCCAACCGGCGGGGTTCCCCCAGATACGCAGTATTTT.